The rows below give T cell receptor beta chains drawn from one sample of a study of T cell responses to AZD1222 COVID-19 vaccine. The repertoire was sequenced with immunoSEQ multiplex PCR; TCRdb's copy has only in-frame clones and lacks some. The sample lists 75,000 to 100,000 clones, 85% to 95% seen once, with roughly 13% in the top ten. The specimen comprised peripheral blood, sampled on day 0 of AZD1222 vaccination. These receptors were obtained from an adult in good health. The CDR3 runs from the conserved cysteine through the conserved F or W. The order of the fields is V gene, J gene, clone size, D gene, CDR3 DNA, CDR3 protein. D genes are given only for firm matches. Clone sizes are given selectively: once, few, many, or a class where the clone is expanded.

TRBV2	TRBJ2-3	once	TRBD2	TGTGCCAGCACTAACCCGGGGGGGTGGACAGATACGCAGTATTTT	CASTNPGGWTDTQYF
TRBV30	TRBJ2-7	-	-	TGTGCCTGGGATCACCGAGGGCCAAGCGGAGAGCAGTACTTC	CAWDHRGPSGEQYF
TRBV2	TRBJ2-2	few	TRBD2	TGTGCCAGCAGTCCGACTAGCGGGGGACCCCCTCCGCTGTTTTTT	CASSPTSGGPPPLFF
TRBV5-1	TRBJ2-1	-	TRBD2	TGCGCCACCACAGGATGGAGCGGGAGTATAAATGAGCAGTTCTTC	CATTGWSGSINEQFF
TRBV4-2	TRBJ1-3	-	-	TGTGCCAGCAGCCAAGATACCGGGCTCGGAAACACCATATATTTT	CASSQDTGLGNTIYF
TRBV7-2	TRBJ2-5	-	TRBD2	TGTGCCAGCAGCTACCCGGGGGGGCGAGAGACCCAGTACTTC	CASSYPGGRETQYF
TRBV24-1	TRBJ2-3	-	-	TGTGCCACCAGTGATAGAGTGGCAGATACGCAGTATTTT	CATSDRVADTQYF
TRBV5-4	TRBJ2-3	-	TRBD2	TGTGCCAGCAGTTACGGACTAGCGGGACAAACAGATACGCAGTATTTT	CASSYGLAGQTDTQYF
TRBV28	TRBJ1-5	-	TRBD1	TGTGCCATCGCGACAGGGGGTCCCAATCAGCCCCAGCATTTT	CAIATGGPNQPQHF
TRBV6-5	TRBJ1-2	-	TRBD1	TGTGCCAGCAGTTACTCGTGGGACAGCGCCTATGGCTACACCTTC	CASSYSWDSAYGYTF
TRBV7-8	TRBJ2-1	-	-	TGTGCCAGCAGCCTTAGCCCCGAATACAATGAGCAGTTCTTC	CASSLSPEYNEQFF
TRBV10-3	TRBJ1-1	-	TRBD1	TGTGCCATCAGCCCCATTACCGGGACAGTGAACACTGAAGCTTTCTTT	CAISPITGTVNTEAFF
TRBV6-5	TRBJ1-1	-	-	TGTGCCAGCAGTTACTCCACGACCAGGAACACTGAAGCTTTCTTT	CASSYSTTRNTEAFF
TRBV5-6	TRBJ2-1	once	-	TGTGCCAGCAGTTCCGGGACTCAGCAGTTCTTC	CASSSGTQQFF
TRBV5-1	TRBJ1-3	once	-	TGCGCCAGCAGCCAAGGTACCCTCGGTGGAAACACCATATATTTT	CASSQGTLGGNTIYF